One sample yielded the 19 T cell receptor beta chains listed below, sequenced in a study of blood T cell repertoires in COVID-19. Using immunoSEQ multiplex PCR, the repertoire was profiled, and TCRdb retains in-frame clones only, with some absent. The sample includes about 130,000 clones, around 88% of them seen just once. The material sequenced was peripheral blood. Receptors were obtained from a man aged 55 to 70 with COVID-19, enrolled during active disease.

The V and J genes are TRBV5-4 and TRBJ1-5, with TRBD1 matching 9 bases. Germline-derived CDR1 and CDR2 are SGHNT and YYREEE (reference sequence). The CDR3 covers 15 residues. Unmatched junction bases numbered 6, after V lost 2 bases and J lost 6 bases. The DNA of the CDR3 is TGTGCCAGCAGCTTACAGGGGGCGGCGGGTCAGCCCCAGCATTTT. It translates to CASSLQGAAGQPQHF.

The rearrangement joins TRBV12-3 or TRBV12-4 to TRBJ1-2, with unresolved D. V was cut by 6 bases and J by 3 bases, with 11 bases left in between. The CDR3 length is 13 residues. Written as DNA, the CDR3 is TGTGCCAGCAGCTCCCTAATTTACTATGGCTACACCTTC. The encoded protein is CASSSLIYYGYTF.

This rearrangement joins TRBV7-2 to TRBJ2-1; 15 bases are shared with TRBD2. CDR3 length equals 19 residues. Germline CDR1 reads SGHTA; CDR2 reads FQGNSA. V gave up 5 bases and J gave up 5 bases; unmatched junction bases: 13. The CDR3 sequence: CASSLWTSGGAWGNNEQFF. CDR3 nucleotide sequence: TGTGCCAGCAGCCTATGGACTAGCGGGGGGGCCTGGGGAAACAATGAGCAGTTCTTC.

The J gene is TRBJ1-3, the V gene TRBV7-8, with D maybe TRBD1 (5 bases). This CDR3 comprises 15 residues. Germline values: CDR1 SGHVS, CDR2 FQNEAQ. V lost 7 bases, J lost 1 base, and 14 bases lay in between. The CDR3 protein is CASTRGVGSGNTIYF. The CDR3 nucleotides read TGTGCCAGCACAAGGGGCGTAGGGTCTGGAAACACCATATATTTT.

V and J are TRBV5-6 and TRBJ1-2, with D tentatively TRBD1 (6 bases). In germline, CDR1 is SGHDT, CDR2 YYEEEE. Between the trimmed V and J ends, which lost 2 bases and 1 base, there was a span of 15 bases. CDR3 length: 16 residues. CDR3 coding DNA: TGTGCCAGCAGCTTCGGGGGGCAAAGGGTTAACTATGGCTACACCTTC. Translated, it gives CASSFGGQRVNYGYTF.

The CDR3 DNA is TGTGCCAGCAGCTTGGCCCTGGCCGGGACAATGAGCACAGATACGCAGTATTTT. Translating gives CASSLALAGTMSTDTQYF. The V gene is TRBV5-5, the J gene TRBJ2-3, with D perhaps TRBD1 (6 bases). Germline V gene data show CDR1 as SGHKS and CDR2 as YYEKEE (reference sequence). Trimming took off 0 bases at V and 0 bases at J, with 17 bases between the two ends. The CDR3 loop spans 18 amino acids.

This clone has only a few counts. The V call is TRBV11-2, the J call TRBJ2-7; 11 bases agree with TRBD2. The V gene's germline CDR1 is SGHAT and CDR2 FQNNGV. With V trimmed by 5 bases and J by 7 bases, 10 bases remained unmatched. This CDR3 contains 15 residues. CDR3 sequence reads: CASSPGGASGGEQYF. CDR3 DNA: TGTGCCAGCAGCCCGGGAGGGGCTAGCGGGGGGGAGCAGTACTTC.

The chain carries TRBV19 and TRBJ1-1; 9 nucleotides match TRBD1. Germline loops: CDR1 LNHDA, CDR2 SQIVND (reference sequence). V lost 5 bases and J lost 5; bases outside the gene matches: 9. This CDR3 is 15 amino acids long. CDR3 in amino acids: CASSPGQGFGTEAFF. Written as DNA, the CDR3 is TGTGCCAGTAGTCCGGGACAGGGATTTGGAACTGAAGCTTTCTTT.

The V call is TRBV5-4, the J call TRBJ2-7; maybe TRBD2 (5 bases). This CDR3 has 15 residues. V gave up 4 bases and J gave up 2 bases, with 16 bases separating them. In germline, CDR1 is SGHNT, CDR2 YYREEE (reference sequence). The CDR3 DNA reads TGTGCCAGCAGCACTTACAAGGAGGTCGCCTACGAGCAGTACTTC. Translation gives CASSTYKEVAYEQYF.

The chain has TRBV5-1 and TRBJ2-6; no definite D call. The CDR3 is 13 amino acids. With 4 bases removed from V and 4 bases from J, the gap between germline ends came to 6 bases. Germline V gene lookup returns CDR1 SGHRS and CDR2 YFSETQ. The DNA of the CDR3 is TGCGCCAGCAGCCTGAGGGGGGCCAACGTCCTGACTTTC. Translating gives CASSLRGANVLTF.

This clone has only one observation. CDR3 sequence: CASSTDRGLWSPLHF. As DNA, the CDR3 is TGTGCCAGCAGTACCGACAGGGGGCTATGGTCACCCCTCCACTTT. This chain uses TRBV6-5 with TRBJ1-6; TRBD1 agrees at 10 bases. The germline CDR1 and CDR2 sequences are MNHEY and SVGAGI. The CDR3 is made up of 15 amino acids. J gave up 10 bases and V 5 bases, and 8 bases lay outside the gene matches.

The chain is built from TRBV7-9 and TRBJ1-2; 7 nucleotides align to TRBD1. CDR3 length equals 13 residues. The germline CDR1 and CDR2 sequences are SEHNR and FQNEAQ (reference sequence). The J segment lost 3 bases and the V segment lost 5 bases, leaving 3 bases of the junction unmatched. The CDR3 protein is CASSTGTDYGYTF. In DNA form, the CDR3 reads TGTGCCAGCAGCACCGGGACAGACTATGGCTACACCTTC. Full variable domain (missing parts from reference TRBV7-9 and TRBJ1-2): DTGVSQNPRHKITKRGQNVTFRCDPISEHNRLYWYRQTLGQGPEFLTYFQNEAQLEKSRLLSDRFSAERPKGSFSTLEIQRTEQGDSAMYLCASSTGTDYGYTFGSGTRLTVV.

CDR3 nucleotides: TGTGCCAGTAGTCCCAACCGACAGGGAGCGAACACCGGGGAGCTGTTTTTT. Its protein product is CASSPNRQGANTGELFF. The chain is built from TRBV19 and TRBJ2-2; 7 positions match TRBD1. J lost 0 bases, V lost 5 bases, and 9 bases had no gene match. Per the germline V gene, CDR1 is LNHDA and CDR2 is SQIVND (reference sequence). CDR3 length equals 17 residues.

The chain carries TRBV15 and TRBJ1-3; weak D call: TRBD1 (6 bases). The germline V gene has CDR1 LNHNV and CDR2 YYDKDF (reference sequence). The V gene lost 2 bases and the J gene lost 7 bases, with 12 bases spanning the gap. The CDR3 is 14 amino acids. The CDR3 sequence: CATSRKQGTNTIYF. The CDR3 region has the DNA TGTGCCACCAGCAGAAAACAGGGTACGAACACCATATATTTT.

The chain employs TRBV18 and TRBJ1-2; tentatively, D is TRBD1 (6 bases). V dropped 1 base and J dropped 4 bases, with 10 bases sitting between them. CDR1 and CDR2 from the germline V gene are KGHSH and LQKENI. The length of the CDR3 is 14 residues. The CDR3 DNA is TGTGCCAGCTCACCACGGTCAGGGGCCTATGGCTACACCTTC. Protein sequence: CASSPRSGAYGYTF.

V and J are TRBV4-1 and TRBJ1-2; D is possibly TRBD1 (5 bases). Germline V gene data show CDR1 as MGHRA and CDR2 as YSYEKL. The CDR3 has 15 amino acids. V was cut by 0 bases and J by 4 bases, with 12 bases left in between. CDR3: CASSQEGDRGYGYTF. The CDR3, as DNA: TGCGCCAGCAGCCAAGAAGGGGATCGTGGCTATGGCTACACCTTC.

This rearrangement joins TRBV4-1 to TRBJ1-2; possibly TRBD1 for D (6 bases). This CDR3 region has 16 residues. V was cut by 0 bases and J by 8 bases, with 19 bases left in between. Germline-derived CDR1 and CDR2 are MGHRA and YSYEKL. The CDR3 DNA sequence: TGCGCCAGCAGCCAAGACGAACAGGGATTGGGAGGGGGCTACACCTTC. Translated: CASSQDEQGLGGGYTF.

This clone appeared once. The chain carries TRBV5-1 and TRBJ1-2; TRBD1 aligns across 10 bases. This CDR3 is 15 amino acids long. Germline V CDR1 and CDR2: SGHRS, YFSETQ. V was clipped by 0 bases and J by 4 bases; unmatched bases: 3. The CDR3 region has the DNA TGCGCCAGCAGCTTGGAGGGACAGGGGTTCTATGGCTACACCTTC. Amino acids: CASSLEGQGFYGYTF.

CDR3 protein: CASSSRLAGGPGELFF. In DNA, the CDR3 is TGTGCCAGCAGTTCCAGACTAGCGGGGGGGCCCGGGGAGCTGTTTTTT. The chain links TRBV7-8 to TRBJ2-2, with TRBD2 identical over 14 bases. The CDR3 length is 16 residues. Per the germline V gene, CDR1 is SGHVS and CDR2 is FQNEAQ. V shed 6 bases and J 6 bases; nucleotides not matched to a gene: 6. The whole variable domain, filled in from reference TRBV7-8 and TRBJ2-2, reads GAGVSQSPRYKVAKRGQDVALRCDPISGHVSLFWYQQALGQGPEFLTYFQNEAQLDKSGLPSDRFFAERPEGSVSTLKIQRTQQEDSAVYLCASSSRLAGGPGELFFGEGSRLTVL.